The entry below gives a single T cell receptor (beta chain) sequence along with its context. This sample is part of a study of blood T cell repertoires in COVID-19. Study-wide background: Acute-phase and convalescent COVID-19 samples originated in the United States, Italy and Spain. PBMCs, B-cell-depleted T cells, or T cells were the source of the cDNA or gDNA that made up the material.

CDR1 is SGHTA, CDR2 FQGTGA, per germline. V was pared by 1 base and J by 5 bases, with 12 bases between. The CDR3 runs 15 residues. In the original analysis: Reference gene primer amplification gave nucleated cell count estimates. Measured with immunoSEQ multiplex PCR; TCRdb has only the in-frame clones, and not every one. The D gene and trimming were derived from the DNA, and the V and J assignments and clone size from that table. There are about 100,000 clones in the sample; roughly 80% occur only once, and nearly 25% lies in the top ten. V and J are TRBV7-3 and TRBJ2-1; the D gene is possibly TRBD2 (6 bases). The sample taken for sequencing was peripheral blood. This sequence originates from a human donor in a cohort sampled during active COVID-19. DNA for the CDR3: TGTGCCAGCAGCTTAAGTCTAGCGCATAACAATGAGCAGTTCTTC. Its protein is CASSLSLAHNNEQFF.